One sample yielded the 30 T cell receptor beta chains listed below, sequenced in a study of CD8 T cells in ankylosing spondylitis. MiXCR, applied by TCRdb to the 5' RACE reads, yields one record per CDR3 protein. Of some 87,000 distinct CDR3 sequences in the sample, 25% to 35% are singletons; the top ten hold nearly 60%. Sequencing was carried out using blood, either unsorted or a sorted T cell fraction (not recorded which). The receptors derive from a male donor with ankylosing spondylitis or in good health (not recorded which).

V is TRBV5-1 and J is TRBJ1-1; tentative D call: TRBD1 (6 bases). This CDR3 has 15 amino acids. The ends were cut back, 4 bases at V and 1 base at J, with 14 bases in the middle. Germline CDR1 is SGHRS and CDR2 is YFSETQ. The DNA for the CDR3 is TGCGCCAGCAGCGTTGCCGGGACACCGAACACTGAAGCTTTCTTT. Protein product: CASSVAGTPNTEAFF.

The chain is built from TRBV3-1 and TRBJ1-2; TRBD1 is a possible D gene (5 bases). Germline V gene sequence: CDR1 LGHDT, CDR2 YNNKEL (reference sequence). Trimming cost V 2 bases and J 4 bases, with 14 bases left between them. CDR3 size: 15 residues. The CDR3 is CASSQWGPGGYGYTF. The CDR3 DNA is TGTGCCAGCAGCCAATGGGGCCCGGGAGGCTATGGCTACACCTTC.

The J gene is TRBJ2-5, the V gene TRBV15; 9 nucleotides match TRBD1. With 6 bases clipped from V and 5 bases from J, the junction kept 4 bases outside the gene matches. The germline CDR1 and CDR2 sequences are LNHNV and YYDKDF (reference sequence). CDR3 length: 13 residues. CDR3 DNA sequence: TGTGCCACCAGAGACAGGGGGGTGGAGACCCAGTACTTC. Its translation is CATRDRGVETQYF.

CDR3 sequence: CATSDATGTGNTGELFF. DNA of the CDR3: TGTGCCACCAGTGATGCAACCGGGACGGGAAACACCGGGGAGCTGTTTTTT. The J gene is TRBJ2-2, the V gene TRBV24-1; D assignment may be TRBD1 or TRBD2 (5 bases each). The CDR3 contains 17 residues. The germline V gene has CDR1 KGHDR and CDR2 SFDVKD. Trimming shortened V by 3 bases and J by 2 bases, and 15 bases separated the two germline ends.

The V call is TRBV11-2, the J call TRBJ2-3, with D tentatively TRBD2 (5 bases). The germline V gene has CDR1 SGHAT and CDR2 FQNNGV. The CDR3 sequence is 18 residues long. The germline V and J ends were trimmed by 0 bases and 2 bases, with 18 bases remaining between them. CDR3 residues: CASSLDPTPADHTDTQYF. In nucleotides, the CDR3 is TGTGCCAGCAGCTTAGACCCCACTCCAGCGGACCACACAGATACGCAGTATTTT.

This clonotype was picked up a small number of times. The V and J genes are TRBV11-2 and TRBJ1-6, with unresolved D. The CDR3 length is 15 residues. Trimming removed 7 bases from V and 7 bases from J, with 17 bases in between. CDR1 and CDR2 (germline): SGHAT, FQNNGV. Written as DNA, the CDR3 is TGTGCCAGCACTCTAGAAAGGAGACTCAATTCACCCCTCCACTTT. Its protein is CASTLERRLNSPLHF.

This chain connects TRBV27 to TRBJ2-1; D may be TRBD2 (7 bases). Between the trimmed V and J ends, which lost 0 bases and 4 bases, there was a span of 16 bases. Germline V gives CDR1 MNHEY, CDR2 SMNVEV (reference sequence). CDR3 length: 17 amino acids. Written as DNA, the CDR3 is TGTGCCAGCAGTTTATCGGGGAGGGGGGAACGTTACAATGAGCAGTTCTTC. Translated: CASSLSGRGERYNEQFF.

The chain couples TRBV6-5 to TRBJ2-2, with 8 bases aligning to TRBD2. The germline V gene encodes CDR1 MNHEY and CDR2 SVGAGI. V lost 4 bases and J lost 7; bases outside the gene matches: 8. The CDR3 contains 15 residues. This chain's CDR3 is CASSSPGLGNGELFF. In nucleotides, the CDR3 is TGTGCCAGCAGTTCTCCGGGACTAGGCAACGGGGAGCTGTTTTTT.

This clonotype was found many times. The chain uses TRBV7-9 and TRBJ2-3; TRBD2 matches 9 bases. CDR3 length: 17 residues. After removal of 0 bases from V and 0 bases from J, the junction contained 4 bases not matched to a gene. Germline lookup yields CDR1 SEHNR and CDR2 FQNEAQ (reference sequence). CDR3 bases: TGTGCCAGCAGCTTAGCGGTAGCGGGGGCCAGCACAGATACGCAGTATTTT. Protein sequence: CASSLAVAGASTDTQYF.

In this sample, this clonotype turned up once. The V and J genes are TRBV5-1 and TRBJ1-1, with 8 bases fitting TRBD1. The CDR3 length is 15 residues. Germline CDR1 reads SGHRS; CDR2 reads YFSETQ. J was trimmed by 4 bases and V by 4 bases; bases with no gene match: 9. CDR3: CASSPQGARGTEAFF. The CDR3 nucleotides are TGCGCCAGCAGCCCCCAGGGGGCTAGGGGCACTGAAGCTTTCTTT.

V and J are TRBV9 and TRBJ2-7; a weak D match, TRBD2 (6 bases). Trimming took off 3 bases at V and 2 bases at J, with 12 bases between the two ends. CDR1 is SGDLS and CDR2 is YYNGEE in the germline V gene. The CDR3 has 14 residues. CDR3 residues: CASSAGGDPYEQYF. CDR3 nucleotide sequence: TGTGCCAGCAGCGCCGGAGGGGACCCCTACGAGCAGTACTTC.

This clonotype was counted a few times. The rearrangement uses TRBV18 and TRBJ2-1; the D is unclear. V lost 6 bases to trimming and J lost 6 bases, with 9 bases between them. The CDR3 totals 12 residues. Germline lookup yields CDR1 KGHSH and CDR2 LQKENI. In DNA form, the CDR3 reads TGTGCCAGCTCGCCTCAGCGCAATGAGCAGTTCTTC. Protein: CASSPQRNEQFF.

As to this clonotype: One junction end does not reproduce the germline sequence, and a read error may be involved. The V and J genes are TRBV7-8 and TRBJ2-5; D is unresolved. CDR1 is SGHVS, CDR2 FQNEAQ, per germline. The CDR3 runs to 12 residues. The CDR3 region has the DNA TGTGCCAGCAGCCCTATGGGTGCGGCCTCGAACTTC. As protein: CASSPMGAASNF. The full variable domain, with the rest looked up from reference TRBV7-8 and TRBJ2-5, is GAGVSQSPRYKVAKRGQDVALRCDPISGHVSLFWYQQALGQGPEFLTYFQNEAQLDKSGLPSDRFFAERPEGSVSTLKIQRTQQEDSAVYLCASSPMGAASNFGPGTRLLVL.

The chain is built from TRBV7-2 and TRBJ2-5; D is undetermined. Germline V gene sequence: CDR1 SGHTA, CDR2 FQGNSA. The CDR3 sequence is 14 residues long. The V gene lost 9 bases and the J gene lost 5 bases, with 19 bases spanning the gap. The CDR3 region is CASPDWARRETQYF. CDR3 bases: TGTGCCAGTCCCGACTGGGCTAGGCGGGAGACCCAGTACTTC.

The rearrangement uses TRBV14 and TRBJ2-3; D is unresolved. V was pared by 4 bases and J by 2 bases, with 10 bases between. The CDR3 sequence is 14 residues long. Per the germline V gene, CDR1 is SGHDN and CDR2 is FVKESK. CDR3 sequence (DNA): TGTGCCAGCAGCCCCGCCGGCCCCACAGATACGCAGTATTTT. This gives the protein CASSPAGPTDTQYF.

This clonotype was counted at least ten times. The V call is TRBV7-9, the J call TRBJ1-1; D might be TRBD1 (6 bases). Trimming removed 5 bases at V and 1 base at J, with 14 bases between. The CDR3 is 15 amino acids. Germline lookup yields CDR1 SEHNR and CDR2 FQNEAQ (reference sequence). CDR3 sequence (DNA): TGTGCCAGCAGCCCGGGGACACTCCAGAACACTGAAGCTTTCTTT. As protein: CASSPGTLQNTEAFF. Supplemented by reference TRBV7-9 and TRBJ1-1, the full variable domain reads DTGVSQNPRHKITKRGQNVTFRCDPISEHNRLYWYRQTLGQGPEFLTYFQNEAQLEKSRLLSDRFSAERPKGSFSTLEIQRTEQGDSAMYLCASSPGTLQNTEAFFGQGTRLTVV.

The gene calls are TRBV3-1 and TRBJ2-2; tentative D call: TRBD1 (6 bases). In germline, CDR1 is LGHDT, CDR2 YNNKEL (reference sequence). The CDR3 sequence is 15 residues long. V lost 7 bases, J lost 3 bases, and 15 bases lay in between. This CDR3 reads CASTRGYGDTGELFF. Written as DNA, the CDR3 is TGTGCCAGCACCAGGGGATACGGGGACACCGGGGAGCTGTTTTTT.

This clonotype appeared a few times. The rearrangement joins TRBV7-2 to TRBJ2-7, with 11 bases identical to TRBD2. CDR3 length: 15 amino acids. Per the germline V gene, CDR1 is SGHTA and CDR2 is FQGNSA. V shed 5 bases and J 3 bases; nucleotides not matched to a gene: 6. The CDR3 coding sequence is TGTGCCAGCAGCGGGGGGACTAGCGGATTCTACGAGCAGTACTTC. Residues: CASSGGTSGFYEQYF. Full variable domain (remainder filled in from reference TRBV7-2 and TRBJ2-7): GAGVSQSPSNKVTEKGKDVELRCDPISGHTALYWYRQSLGQGLEFLIYFQGNSAPDKSGLPSDRFSAERTGGSVSTLTIQRTQQEDSAVYLCASSGGTSGFYEQYFGPGTRLTVT.

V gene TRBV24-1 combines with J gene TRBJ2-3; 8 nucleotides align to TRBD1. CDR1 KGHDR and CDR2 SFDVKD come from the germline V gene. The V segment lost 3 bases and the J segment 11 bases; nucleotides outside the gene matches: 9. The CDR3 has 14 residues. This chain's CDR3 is CATSDPRTGMKQYF. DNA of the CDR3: TGTGCCACCAGTGATCCTAGGACAGGGATGAAGCAGTATTTT.

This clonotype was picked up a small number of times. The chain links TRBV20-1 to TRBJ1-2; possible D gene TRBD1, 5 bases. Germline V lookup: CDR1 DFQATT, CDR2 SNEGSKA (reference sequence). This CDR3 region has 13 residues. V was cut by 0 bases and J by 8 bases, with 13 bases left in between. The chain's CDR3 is CSARDLGPRGYTF. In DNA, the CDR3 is TGCAGTGCTAGAGATCTGGGGCCGAGGGGCTACACCTTC.

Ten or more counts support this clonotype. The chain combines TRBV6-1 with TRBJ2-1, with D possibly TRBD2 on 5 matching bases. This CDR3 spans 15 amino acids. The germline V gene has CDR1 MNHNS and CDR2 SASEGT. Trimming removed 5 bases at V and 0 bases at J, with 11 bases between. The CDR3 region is CASSPDYFSYNEQFF. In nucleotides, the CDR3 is TGTGCCAGCAGTCCAGACTACTTCTCCTACAATGAGCAGTTCTTC.

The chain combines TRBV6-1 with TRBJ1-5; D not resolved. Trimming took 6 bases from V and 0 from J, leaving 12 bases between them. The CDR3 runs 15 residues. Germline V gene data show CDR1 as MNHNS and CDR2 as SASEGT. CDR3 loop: CASSPNQNSNQPQHF. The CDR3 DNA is TGTGCCAGCAGCCCCAATCAAAATAGCAATCAGCCCCAGCATTTT.

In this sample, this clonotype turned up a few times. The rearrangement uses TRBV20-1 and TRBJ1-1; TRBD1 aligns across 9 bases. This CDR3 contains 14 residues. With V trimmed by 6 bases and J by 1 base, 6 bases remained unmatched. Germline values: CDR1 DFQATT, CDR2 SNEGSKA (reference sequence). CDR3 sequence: CSAGTGNTNTEAFF. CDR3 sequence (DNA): TGCAGTGCCGGGACAGGGAACACGAACACTGAAGCTTTCTTT.

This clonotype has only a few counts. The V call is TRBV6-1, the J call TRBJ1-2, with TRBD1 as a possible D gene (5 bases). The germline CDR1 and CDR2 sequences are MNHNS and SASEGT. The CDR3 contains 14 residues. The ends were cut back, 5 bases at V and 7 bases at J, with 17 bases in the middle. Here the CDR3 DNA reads TGTGCCAGCAGTACCGGGACCGCAGTCTCTGGCTACACCTTC. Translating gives CASSTGTAVSGYTF.

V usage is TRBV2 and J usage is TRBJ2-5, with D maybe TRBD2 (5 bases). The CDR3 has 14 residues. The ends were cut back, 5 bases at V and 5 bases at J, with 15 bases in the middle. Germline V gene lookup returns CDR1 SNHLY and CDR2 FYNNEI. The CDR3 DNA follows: TGTGCCAGCAGTTTAGCGAATTTGGGGGAGACCCAGTACTTC. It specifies CASSLANLGETQYF.

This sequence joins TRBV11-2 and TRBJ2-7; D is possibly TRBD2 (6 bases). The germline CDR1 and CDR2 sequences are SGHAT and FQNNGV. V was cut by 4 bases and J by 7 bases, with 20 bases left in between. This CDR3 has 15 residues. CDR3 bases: TGTGCCAGCAGCTCCTATAGGGCGGGACCGGGGGAGCAGTACTTC. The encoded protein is CASSSYRAGPGEQYF.

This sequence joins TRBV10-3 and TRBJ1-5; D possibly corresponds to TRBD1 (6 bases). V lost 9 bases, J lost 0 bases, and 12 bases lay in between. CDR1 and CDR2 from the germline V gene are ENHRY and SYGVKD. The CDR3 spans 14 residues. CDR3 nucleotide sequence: TGTGCCATACAGGGTACGAATAGCAATCAGCCCCAGCATTTT. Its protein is CAIQGTNSNQPQHF.

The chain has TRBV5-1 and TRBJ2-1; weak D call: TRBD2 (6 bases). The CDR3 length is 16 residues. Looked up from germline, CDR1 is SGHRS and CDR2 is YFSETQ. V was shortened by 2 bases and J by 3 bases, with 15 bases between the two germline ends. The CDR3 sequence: CASSFKAGLNYNEQFF. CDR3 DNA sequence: TGCGCCAGCAGCTTTAAGGCGGGACTCAACTACAATGAGCAGTTCTTC.

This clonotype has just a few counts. The CDR3, as DNA: TGTGCCAGCAGGCAAATTCTCGAGGGGGTCTATGGCTACACCTTC. Protein product: CASRQILEGVYGYTF. This chain joins TRBV5-5 and TRBJ1-2, with D perhaps matching TRBD1 (6 bases). The germline V and J ends were trimmed by 5 bases and 4 bases, with 18 bases remaining between them. In germline, CDR1 is SGHKS, CDR2 YYEKEE (reference sequence). The length of the CDR3 is 15 residues.

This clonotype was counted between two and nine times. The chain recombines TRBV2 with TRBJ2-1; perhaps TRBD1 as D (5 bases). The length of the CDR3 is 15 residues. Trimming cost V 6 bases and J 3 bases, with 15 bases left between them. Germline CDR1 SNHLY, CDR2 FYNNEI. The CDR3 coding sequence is TGTGCCAGCAGAGGGGTGAACAGATACTACAATGAGCAGTTCTTC. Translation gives CASRGVNRYYNEQFF.